This TCR beta chain was profiled in a study of cytomegalovirus exposure and HLA in healthy donors. The PCR had 60 Vbeta and 13 Jbeta primers. Sequencing was performed with immunoSEQ multiplex PCR; in TCRdb, only in-frame clones are kept and a portion is missing. The data hold some 220,000 clones, with around 89% observed a single time. The CDR3 covers 13 residues. The V and J ends lost 6 bases and 5 bases, in that order; junction bases with no gene match: 8. In germline, CDR1 is GTSNPN, CDR2 SVGIG (reference sequence). Broader study findings: For most subjects, TCR beta sequences were reported to predict HLA-A and HLA-B alleles with accuracy. Most TCR sequences proved rare, with some public TCRs found in many donors. Later work found that TCR association rates differed between HLA loci; DRB1 had the most and HLA-C the fewest. In a later analysis, at a false discovery rate of 0.05, roughly 17,000 TCR beta sequences matched HLA alleles.

In the case of this clone: No antigen is known for it.

This sequence was found in a young woman in good health and CMV-seronegative. Sequenced input: PBMCs. The chain uses TRBV30 and TRBJ2-5; 8 nucleotides align to TRBD2. CDR3: CACQVAGSETQYF. The CDR3 bases are TGTGCCTGCCAAGTAGCGGGATCCGAGACCCAGTACTTC.